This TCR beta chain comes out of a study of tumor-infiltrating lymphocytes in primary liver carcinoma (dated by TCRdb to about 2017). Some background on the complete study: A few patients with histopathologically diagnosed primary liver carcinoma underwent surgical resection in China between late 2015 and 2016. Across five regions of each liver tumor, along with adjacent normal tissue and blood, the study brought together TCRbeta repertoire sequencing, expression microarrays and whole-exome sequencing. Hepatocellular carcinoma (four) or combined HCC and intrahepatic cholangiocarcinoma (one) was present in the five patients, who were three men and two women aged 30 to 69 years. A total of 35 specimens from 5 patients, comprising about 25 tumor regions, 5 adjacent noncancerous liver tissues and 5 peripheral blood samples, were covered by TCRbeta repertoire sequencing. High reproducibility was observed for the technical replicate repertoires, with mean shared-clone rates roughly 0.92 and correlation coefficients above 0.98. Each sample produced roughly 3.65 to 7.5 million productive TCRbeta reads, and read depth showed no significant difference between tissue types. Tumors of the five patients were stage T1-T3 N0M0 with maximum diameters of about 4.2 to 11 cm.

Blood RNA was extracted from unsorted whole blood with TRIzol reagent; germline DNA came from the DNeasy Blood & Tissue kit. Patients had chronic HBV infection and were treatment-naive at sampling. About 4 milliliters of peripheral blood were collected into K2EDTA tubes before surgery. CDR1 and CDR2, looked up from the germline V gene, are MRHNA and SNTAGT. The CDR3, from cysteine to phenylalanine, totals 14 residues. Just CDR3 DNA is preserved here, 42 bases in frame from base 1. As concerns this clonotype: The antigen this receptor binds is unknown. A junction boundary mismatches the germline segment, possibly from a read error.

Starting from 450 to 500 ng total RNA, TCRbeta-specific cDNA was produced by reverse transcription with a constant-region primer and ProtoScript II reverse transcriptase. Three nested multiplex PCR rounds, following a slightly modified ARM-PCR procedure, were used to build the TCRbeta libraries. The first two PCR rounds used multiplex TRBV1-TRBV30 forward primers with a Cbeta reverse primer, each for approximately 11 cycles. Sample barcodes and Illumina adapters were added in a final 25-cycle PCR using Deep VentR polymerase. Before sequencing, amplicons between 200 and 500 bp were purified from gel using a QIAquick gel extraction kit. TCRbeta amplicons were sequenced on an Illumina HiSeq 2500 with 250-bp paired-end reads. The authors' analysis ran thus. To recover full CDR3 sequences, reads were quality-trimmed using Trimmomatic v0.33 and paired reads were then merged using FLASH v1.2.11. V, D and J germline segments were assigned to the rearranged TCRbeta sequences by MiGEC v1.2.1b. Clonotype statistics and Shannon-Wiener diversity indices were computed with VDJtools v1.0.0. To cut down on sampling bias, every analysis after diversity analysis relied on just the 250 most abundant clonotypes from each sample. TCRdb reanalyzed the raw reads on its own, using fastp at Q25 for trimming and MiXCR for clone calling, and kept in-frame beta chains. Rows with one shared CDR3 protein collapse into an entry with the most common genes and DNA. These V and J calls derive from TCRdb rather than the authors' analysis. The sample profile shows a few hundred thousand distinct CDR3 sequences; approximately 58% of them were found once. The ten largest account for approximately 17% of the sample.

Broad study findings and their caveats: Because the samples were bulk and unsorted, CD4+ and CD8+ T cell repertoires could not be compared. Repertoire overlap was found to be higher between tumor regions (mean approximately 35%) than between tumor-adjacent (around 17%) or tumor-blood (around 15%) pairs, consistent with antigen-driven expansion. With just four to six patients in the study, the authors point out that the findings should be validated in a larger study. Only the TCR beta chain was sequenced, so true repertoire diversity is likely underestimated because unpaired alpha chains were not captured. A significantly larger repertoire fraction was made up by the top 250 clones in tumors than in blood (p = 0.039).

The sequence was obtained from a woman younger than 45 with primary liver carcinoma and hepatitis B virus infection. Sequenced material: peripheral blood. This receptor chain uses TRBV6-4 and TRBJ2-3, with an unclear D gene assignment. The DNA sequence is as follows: TGTGCAAGCAGTGCAGGCAGCCACACAGATACGCAGTATTTT. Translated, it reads CASSAGSHTDTQYF.